The TCR beta chain under discussion was sequenced for a study of cytomegalovirus exposure and HLA in healthy donors. General study findings and limits: Follow-up analysis seemed to connect common viral pathogens with several of the most significant clusters identified. Certain sequence variants were highly shared and formed a cluster, and this cluster was likely a sequencing artifact.

The primer mix had 60 Vbeta and 13 Jbeta primers. Repertoires were generated with immunoSEQ multiplex PCR, while TCRdb's copy carries only in-frame clones and drops some. The sample table includes 65,000 to 90,000 clones. CDR1 SEHNR and CDR2 FQNEAQ come from the germline V gene (reference sequence). V dropped 5 bases and J dropped 0 bases, with 10 bases sitting between them. This CDR3 is built from 15 residues. Details on this clone: Its specificity is not known.

The sequence derives from a man aged 40-49 years in good health and CMV-seronegative. The chain carries TRBV7-9 and TRBJ2-2, with D perhaps TRBD1 (6 bases). What was sequenced was PBMCs. This chain's CDR3 is CASSVQGSNTGELFF. The CDR3 DNA is TGTGCCAGCAGCGTACAGGGTTCGAACACCGGGGAGCTGTTTTTT. Full variable domain (rest looked up from reference TRBV7-9 and TRBJ2-2): DTGVSQNPRHKITKRGQNVTFRCDPISEHNRLYWYRQTLGQGPEFLTYFQNEAQLEKSRLLSDRFSAERPKGSFSTLEIQRTEQGDSAMYLCASSVQGSNTGELFFGEGSRLTVL.